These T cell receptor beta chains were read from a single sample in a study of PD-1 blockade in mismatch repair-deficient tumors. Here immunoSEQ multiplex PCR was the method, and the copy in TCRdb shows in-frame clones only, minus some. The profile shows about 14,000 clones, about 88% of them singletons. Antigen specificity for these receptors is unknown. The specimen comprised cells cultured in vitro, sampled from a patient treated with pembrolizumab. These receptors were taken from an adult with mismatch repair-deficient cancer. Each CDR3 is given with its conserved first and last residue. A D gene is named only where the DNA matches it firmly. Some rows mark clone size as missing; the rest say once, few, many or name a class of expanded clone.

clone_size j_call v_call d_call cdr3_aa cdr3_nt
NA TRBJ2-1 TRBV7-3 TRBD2 CASSLAGGYNEQFF TGTGCCAGCAGCTTAGCGGGAGGGTACAATGAGCAGTTCTTC
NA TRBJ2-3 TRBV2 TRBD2 CASSEQREGRDTQYF TGTGCCAGCAGTGAACAGCGGGAGGGCCGAGATACGCAGTATTTT
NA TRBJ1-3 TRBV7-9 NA CASRNRGYRDMSSGNTIYF TGTGCCAGCAGGAATAGGGGCTACAGGGACATGAGCTCTGGAAACACCATATATTTT
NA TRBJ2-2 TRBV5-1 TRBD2 CASSLEGTSRYTEELFF TGCGCCAGCAGCTTGGAAGGGACTAGCCGCTACACCGAGGAGCTGTTTTTT
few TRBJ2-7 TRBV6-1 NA CASSDIWGVSLYEQYF TGTGCCAGCAGTGATATTTGGGGGGTTTCCCTCTACGAGCAGTACTTC
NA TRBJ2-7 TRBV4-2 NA CASSSRAGRGSYEQYF TGTGCCAGCAGCTCTCGGGCCGGGAGAGGCTCCTACGAGCAGTACTTC
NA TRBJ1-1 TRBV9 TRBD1 CASSVEQGLEAFF TGTGCCAGCAGCGTAGAACAGGGGCTTGAAGCTTTCTTT
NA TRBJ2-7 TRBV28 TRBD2 CASRPSGRAYEQYF TGTGCCAGCAGACCTAGCGGGAGGGCGTACGAGCAGTACTTC
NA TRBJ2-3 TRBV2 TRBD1 CAILGQATDTQYF TGTGCCATCCTAGGACAGGCGACAGATACGCAGTATTTT
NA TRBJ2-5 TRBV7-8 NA CASSLRSGIFQETQYF TGTGCCAGCAGCTTAAGGTCCGGAATCTTCCAAGAGACCCAGTACTTC
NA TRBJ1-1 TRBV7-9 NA CASSSRVNTEAFF TGTGCCAGCAGCTCTAGGGTTAACACTGAAGCTTTCTTT
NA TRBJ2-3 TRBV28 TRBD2 CASSLLLAGGPDTQYF TGTGCCAGCAGTTTGTTACTAGCGGGAGGGCCAGATACGCAGTATTTT
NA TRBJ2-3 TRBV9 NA CASSATGSTDTQYF TGTGCCAGCAGCGCTACAGGAAGCACAGATACGCAGTATTTT
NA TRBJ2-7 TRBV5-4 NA CASSLVGTRTEQYF TGTGCCAGCAGCTTGGTCGGAACTAGGACCGAGCAGTACTTC
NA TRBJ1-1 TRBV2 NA CASSDSGPRGTEAFF TGTGCCAGCAGTGATTCCGGGCCCCGAGGGACTGAAGCTTTCTTT